The 15 T cell receptor beta chains below were found in one sample sequenced in a study of T cell responses to AZD1222 COVID-19 vaccine. Data came from immunoSEQ multiplex PCR; TCRdb stores just in-frame clones and leaves some out. The sample consists of 130,000 or so clones, 85% to 90% of them appearing once. Sequenced here: peripheral blood, sampled on day 0 of AZD1222 vaccination. The origin of the receptors is an adult in good health.

Comment on this clone: One junction end does not reproduce the germline sequence, and a read error may be involved. The chain employs TRBV7-9 and TRBJ1-1, with D possibly being TRBD1 (5 bases). The CDR3 loop spans 15 amino acids. Germline values: CDR1 SEHNR, CDR2 FQNEAQ (reference sequence). The CDR3 DNA reads as TGTGCCAGCAGCCTAGCCGGTAACTGGGGGACTGAAGCTTTCTTT. This encodes CASSLAGNWGTEAFF.

This clone was detected ten times or more. This chain links TRBV28 with TRBJ2-3; D gene uncertain. V was cut by 8 bases and J by 0 bases, with 3 bases left in between. The CDR3 covers 11 residues. From germline, CDR1 is MDHEN and CDR2 SYDVKM. The CDR3 loop is CASQSTDTQYF. For the CDR3, the DNA is TGTGCCAGCCAAAGCACAGATACGCAGTATTTT.

The V gene is TRBV7-2, the J gene TRBJ1-2; unclear D gene. Trimming cost V 7 bases and J 8 bases, with 20 bases left between them. Per the germline V gene, CDR1 is SGHTA and CDR2 is FQGNSA. The length of the CDR3 is 14 residues. CDR3 nucleotide sequence: TGTGCCAGCACCTTTGGGCCAAGGGATGGCGGCTACACCTTC. It specifies CASTFGPRDGGYTF.

The chain couples TRBV6-2 or TRBV6-3 to TRBJ1-1; D possibly corresponds to TRBD1 (6 bases). The ends were cut back, 2 bases at V and 3 bases at J, with 16 bases in the middle. The length of the CDR3 is 16 residues. Per the germline V gene, CDR1 is MNHEY and CDR2 is SVGEGT. For the CDR3, the DNA is TGTGCCAGCAGTTACACCCCACAGGGACGGGACACTGAAGCTTTCTTT. Its protein is CASSYTPQGRDTEAFF.

The chain joins TRBV4-1 to TRBJ2-7; D unclear. V lost 4 bases and J 0 bases, leaving 7 bases between the germline ends. In germline, CDR1 is MGHRA, CDR2 YSYEKL. This CDR3 has 13 amino acids. The CDR3 DNA reads TGCGCCAGCAGCCCCGGATTCTCCTACGAGCAGTACTTC. Protein: CASSPGFSYEQYF.

The chain is built from TRBV19 and TRBJ2-7; TRBD1 matches 10 bases. J was trimmed by 5 bases and V by 5 bases; bases with no gene match: 9. The CDR3 has 15 residues. CDR1 and CDR2 from the germline V gene are LNHDA and SQIVND (reference sequence). The CDR3 DNA sequence: TGTGCCAGTAGTGGCCGGGACAGGGGTATCGACGAGCAGTACTTC. Protein sequence: CASSGRDRGIDEQYF.

The chain has TRBV10-3 and TRBJ1-3; 8 positions agree with TRBD1. The V gene's germline CDR1 is ENHRY and CDR2 SYGVKD. This CDR3 has 15 amino acids. With 6 bases clipped from V and 1 base from J, the junction kept 5 bases outside the gene matches. The chain's CDR3 is CAIRVTGGSGNTIYF. CDR3 sequence (DNA): TGTGCCATCAGGGTCACAGGGGGGTCTGGAAACACCATATATTTT.

This rearrangement joins TRBV7-2 to TRBJ1-1; a weak D match, TRBD1 (5 bases). From germline, CDR1 is SGHTA and CDR2 FQGNSA. The CDR3 spans 15 residues. V lost 2 bases to trimming and J lost 4 bases, with 14 bases between them. The CDR3 sequence: CASSLLSGIRTEAFF. The CDR3 DNA sequence: TGTGCCAGCAGCTTATTGTCAGGGATCCGCACTGAAGCTTTCTTT.

The V call is TRBV7-2, the J call TRBJ2-5; D may correspond to TRBD1 or TRBD2 (5 bases each). This CDR3 comprises 15 residues. Germline values: CDR1 SGHTA, CDR2 FQGNSA. V lost 2 bases to trimming and J lost 5 bases, with 15 bases between them. This CDR3 reads CASSLRRGVWETQYF. CDR3 in DNA: TGTGCCAGCAGCTTAAGACGAGGGGTTTGGGAGACCCAGTACTTC. Supplemented by reference TRBV7-2 and TRBJ2-5, the full variable domain reads GAGVSQSPSNKVTEKGKDVELRCDPISGHTALYWYRQSLGQGLEFLIYFQGNSAPDKSGLPSDRFSAERTGGSVSTLTIQRTQQEDSAVYLCASSLRRGVWETQYFGPGTRLLVL.

This clone has just a few counts. The chain links TRBV12-3 or TRBV12-4 to TRBJ1-2, with 7 bases lining up with TRBD1. The CDR3 loop spans 13 amino acids. V was clipped by 5 bases and J by 7 bases; unmatched bases: 7. This chain's CDR3 is CASSPSTGFGYTF. CDR3 nucleotides: TGTGCCAGCAGTCCATCGACAGGGTTTGGCTACACCTTC.

This clone has just one count. The chain couples TRBV15 to TRBJ2-7; 7 nucleotides agree with TRBD1. The CDR3 is made up of 16 amino acids. Germline lookup yields CDR1 LNHNV and CDR2 YYDKDF (reference sequence). Unmatched junction bases numbered 11, after V lost 2 bases and J lost 4 bases. The CDR3 sequence: CATSRNRGQIRYEQYF. CDR3 coding DNA: TGTGCCACCAGCAGAAACAGGGGACAGATCCGTTACGAGCAGTACTTC.

The chain joins TRBV7-2 to TRBJ1-4; D is ambiguous. V was cut by 5 bases and J by 8 bases, with 12 bases left in between. The CDR3 contains 13 residues. Germline CDR1 reads SGHTA; CDR2 reads FQGNSA. The CDR3 here is CASSPVSGEKLFF. CDR3 bases: TGTGCCAGCAGCCCCGTTAGTGGGGAAAAACTGTTTTTT.

This clone came up once. The chain carries TRBV28 and TRBJ2-5, with a possible D match to TRBD1 (6 bases). V was shortened by 5 bases and J by 0 bases, with 16 bases between the two germline ends. Germline values: CDR1 MDHEN, CDR2 SYDVKM. This CDR3 region has 16 residues. CDR3 sequence: CASSQRDIVHQETQYF. The CDR3 DNA reads as TGTGCCAGCAGTCAAAGGGACATCGTCCACCAAGAGACCCAGTACTTC.

The chain employs TRBV7-2 and TRBJ2-7; D possibly matches TRBD1 or TRBD2 (5 bases each). Trimming pared 1 base from V and 4 bases from J, leaving 11 bases between. Germline assignment: CDR1 SGHTA and CDR2 FQGNSA. This CDR3 spans 14 amino acids. The CDR3 bases are TGTGCCAGCAGCTTAGGAGGGGCGGTATACGAGCAGTACTTC. The encoded protein is CASSLGGAVYEQYF.

The V gene is TRBV27, the J gene TRBJ1-5; 7 bases map to TRBD1. The CDR3 runs 15 residues. In germline, CDR1 is MNHEY, CDR2 SMNVEV (reference sequence). V trimming: 6 bases; J trimming: 1 base; junction bases outside the gene matches: 6. CDR3 nucleotide sequence: TGTGCCAGCAGGAAGGGGGCGCTAAGCAATCAGCCCCAGCATTTT. It translates to CASRKGALSNQPQHF.